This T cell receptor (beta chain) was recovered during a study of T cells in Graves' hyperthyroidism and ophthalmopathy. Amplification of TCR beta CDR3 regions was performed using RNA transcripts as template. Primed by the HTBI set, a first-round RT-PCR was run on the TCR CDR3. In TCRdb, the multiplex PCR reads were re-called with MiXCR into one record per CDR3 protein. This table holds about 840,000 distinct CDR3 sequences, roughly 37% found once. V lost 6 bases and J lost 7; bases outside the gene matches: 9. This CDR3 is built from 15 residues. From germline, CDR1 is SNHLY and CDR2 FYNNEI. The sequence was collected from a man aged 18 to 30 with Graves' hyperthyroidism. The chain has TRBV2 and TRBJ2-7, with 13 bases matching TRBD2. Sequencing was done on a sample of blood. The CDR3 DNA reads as TGTGCCAGCAGGACTAGCGGGAGGCCGTCTGAGGAGCAGTACTTC. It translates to CASRTSGRPSEEQYF.